The 24 T cell receptor beta chains below were found in one sample sequenced in a study of blood T cell repertoires in COVID-19. Profiling relied on immunoSEQ multiplex PCR, and the TCRdb table lists in-frame clones only, not all of them. The table records 40,000 to 55,000 clones, more than 65% of them present only once. The sequencing input was peripheral blood. The receptor source for this set is a woman in her 70s with acute or convalescent COVID-19.

This chain uses TRBV7-9 with TRBJ2-1, with 9 bases identical to TRBD2. Germline lookup yields CDR1 SEHNR and CDR2 FQNEAQ (reference sequence). This CDR3 is built from 17 residues. The V and J ends lost 0 bases and 9 bases, in that order; junction bases with no gene match: 12. DNA for the CDR3: TGTGCCAGCAGCTTAGCGAGGGGTAGCGGGAGCGTCATTGAGCAGTTCTTC. The encoded protein is CASSLARGSGSVIEQFF.

The chain recombines TRBV29-1 with TRBJ2-5; D gene ambiguous. Germline CDR1 is SQVTM and CDR2 is ANQGSEA. V lost 2 bases to trimming and J lost 5 bases, with 12 bases between them. This CDR3 is built from 13 residues. The CDR3 sequence is CSVERIVEETQYF. The CDR3 DNA is TGCAGCGTTGAAAGGATAGTGGAGGAGACCCAGTACTTC.

V is TRBV5-4 and J is TRBJ2-1; 9 positions match TRBD1. The germline V gene has CDR1 SGHNT and CDR2 YYREEE (reference sequence). Losses at the gene ends were 0 bases for V and 6 bases for J; bases not matched to a gene: 7. The CDR3 is 16 residues long. The CDR3 DNA reads TGTGCCAGCAGCTTGGCGCGGGACAGGGCCGGCAATGAGCAGTTCTTC. Translation: CASSLARDRAGNEQFF. The complete variable domain, with remaining parts taken from reference TRBV5-4 and TRBJ2-1, reads ETGVTQSPTHLIKTRGQQVTLRCSSQSGHNTVSWYQQALGQGPQFIFQYYREEENGRGNFPPRFSGLQFPNYSSELNVNALELDDSALYLCASSLARDRAGNEQFFGPGTRLTVL.

This CDR3 reads CASSRGDTQTGELFF. DNA for the CDR3: TGTGCCAGCAGCCGTGGGGACACCCAAACCGGGGAGCTGTTTTTT. This chain uses TRBV7-9 with TRBJ2-2; D might be TRBD1 (6 bases). Germline V gene sequence: CDR1 SEHNR, CDR2 FQNEAQ (reference sequence). With 5 bases removed from V and 5 bases from J, the gap between germline ends came to 15 bases. The CDR3 runs to 15 residues.

CDR3 nucleotide sequence: TGTGCCTGGAAGGAAGAGACAGGGGAAAACTATGGCTACACCTTC. This codes for CAWKEETGENYGYTF. This chain joins TRBV30 and TRBJ1-2, with 8 bases identical to TRBD1. The V and J ends lost 4 bases and 2 bases, in that order; junction bases with no gene match: 9. The V gene's germline CDR1 is GTSNPN and CDR2 SVGIG (reference sequence). The CDR3 covers 15 residues. Based on the CDR3 plus reference TRBV30 and TRBJ1-2, the full variable domain is SQTIHQWPATLVQPVGSPLSLECTVEGTSNPNLYWYRQAAGRGLQLLFYSVGIGQISSEVPQNLSASRPQDRQFILSSKKLLLSDSGFYLCAWKEETGENYGYTFGSGTRLTVV.

V is TRBV14 and J is TRBJ2-7, with D perhaps matching TRBD1 (5 bases). This CDR3 has 15 residues. CDR1 SGHDN and CDR2 FVKESK come from the germline V gene. Trimming removed 0 bases from V and 6 bases from J, with 15 bases in between. CDR3 DNA: TGTGCCAGCAGCCAAGAGTTCGACAGTTCGATCGAGCAGTACTTC. It encodes CASSQEFDSSIEQYF.

To note about this clone: Additional DNA sequences in this sample encode the identical CDR3. The rearrangement joins TRBV12-3 or TRBV12-4 to TRBJ1-2; D uncertain. The CDR3 contains 13 residues. The V end lost 6 bases, the J end lost 1 base, and 9 bases lay between the germline ends. CDR3 residues: CASSPQDNYGYTF. DNA of the CDR3: TGTGCCAGCAGCCCGCAGGATAACTATGGCTACACCTTC.

J is TRBJ2-1 and V is TRBV4-2, with 8 bases lining up with TRBD2. The J segment lost 4 bases and the V segment lost 0 bases, leaving 8 bases of the junction unmatched. Germline lookup yields CDR1 LGHNA and CDR2 YNFKEQ. The CDR3 covers 17 residues. The CDR3 bases are TGTGCCAGCAGCCAAGATAGTTCTAGCGGGTGGTACAATGAGCAGTTCTTC. This sequence encodes CASSQDSSSGWYNEQFF.

The rearrangement joins TRBV19 to TRBJ2-7; 10 bases agree with TRBD1. The germline V gene has CDR1 LNHDA and CDR2 SQIVND (reference sequence). The CDR3 extends over 15 amino acids. After removal of 5 bases from V and 2 bases from J, the junction contained 6 bases not matched to a gene. CDR3 residues: CASSDPGQGTYEQYF. Here the CDR3 DNA reads TGTGCCAGTAGTGATCCGGGACAGGGGACCTACGAGCAGTACTTC.

The genes are TRBV11-2 and TRBJ1-3, with D perhaps matching TRBD1 (5 bases). The CDR3 runs to 15 residues. Per germline, CDR1 SGHAT and CDR2 FQNNGV. V was pared by 2 bases and J by 2 bases, with 10 bases between. CDR3 bases: TGTGCCAGCAGCTTACGGGGGGAGACTGGAAACACCATATATTTT. This codes for CASSLRGETGNTIYF.

The chain joins TRBV28 to TRBJ2-1; D remains ambiguous. V shed 3 bases and J shed 0 bases, with 9 bases lying between them. The CDR3 totals 15 residues. The germline V gene encodes CDR1 MDHEN and CDR2 SYDVKM. The CDR3: CASSLELSSYNEQFF. DNA of the CDR3: TGTGCCAGCAGTTTGGAGCTAAGCTCCTACAATGAGCAGTTCTTC.

The chain combines TRBV30 with TRBJ2-7; maybe TRBD1 (6 bases). CDR3 length: 16 residues. The germline gives CDR1 GTSNPN, CDR2 SVGIG (reference sequence). Trimming removed 2 bases from V and 0 bases from J, with 17 bases in between. The CDR3 nucleotides read TGTGCCTGGAGTAACACCGGGACACGGTTCTCCTACGAGCAGTACTTC. This translates into CAWSNTGTRFSYEQYF. The full variable domain, in which reference TRBV30 and TRBJ2-7 provide the parts outside the CDR3, is SQTIHQWPATLVQPVGSPLSLECTVEGTSNPNLYWYRQAAGRGLQLLFYSVGIGQISSEVPQNLSASRPQDRQFILSSKKLLLSDSGFYLCAWSNTGTRFSYEQYFGPGTRLTVT.

The chain carries TRBV6-4 and TRBJ2-6; 9 nucleotides match TRBD2. The CDR3 covers 18 residues. Germline V gene data show CDR1 as MRHNA and CDR2 as SNTAGT. Trimming took 6 bases from V and 0 from J; bases not matched to a gene: 9. CDR3 residues: CASSPLAGFISGANVLTF. Here the CDR3 DNA reads TGTGCCAGCAGCCCACTAGCGGGTTTTATCTCTGGGGCCAACGTCCTGACTTTC.

This chain links TRBV3-1 (or the pseudogene TRBV3-2) with TRBJ2-7; D is perhaps TRBD2 (6 bases). The germline gives CDR1 LGHDT, CDR2 YNNKEL (reference sequence). Trimming removed 5 bases from V and 6 bases from J, with 14 bases in between. The length of the CDR3 is 13 residues. The CDR3 DNA is TGTGCCAGCAGCTGGGGACTGGAGGGCGAGCAGTACTTC. This encodes CASSWGLEGEQYF.

The rearrangement links TRBV3-1 (or the pseudogene TRBV3-2) to TRBJ1-6; TRBD1 might be the D (6 bases). This CDR3 contains 14 residues. V dropped 3 bases and J dropped 7 bases, with 10 bases sitting between them. Germline CDR1 is LGHDT and CDR2 is YNNKEL (reference sequence). Here the CDR3 reads CASSQGARNSPLHF. In DNA form, the CDR3 reads TGTGCCAGCAGCCAGGGGGCAAGAAATTCACCCCTCCACTTT.

This clone was observed a single time. J is TRBJ2-1 and V is TRBV15; TRBD2 matches 14 bases. From germline, CDR1 is LNHNV and CDR2 YYDKDF (reference sequence). The CDR3 is made up of 18 amino acids. V shed 3 bases and J 10 bases; nucleotides not matched to a gene: 14. The DNA for the CDR3 is TGTGCCACCAGCAGGGGGACTAGCGGGAGTGGCCCTCGGAGCGAGCAGTTCTTC. It translates to CATSRGTSGSGPRSEQFF.

The V and J genes are TRBV5-4 and TRBJ1-1; D is unclear. This CDR3 is 14 amino acids long. Germline V gene lookup returns CDR1 SGHNT and CDR2 YYREEE (reference sequence). Trimming cost V 0 bases and J 2 bases, with 8 bases left between them. CDR3 in DNA: TGTGCCAGCAGCTTGGAAGGGAGTAACACTGAAGCTTTCTTT. Its translation is CASSLEGSNTEAFF.

The chain recombines TRBV6-5 with TRBJ2-3; TRBD2 agrees at 9 bases. The CDR3 is 15 amino acids. Germline loops: CDR1 MNHEY, CDR2 SVGAGI. After removal of 6 bases from V and 2 bases from J, the junction contained 6 bases not matched to a gene. This CDR3 reads CASRSPSGITDTQYF. The CDR3 DNA is TGTGCCAGCAGGTCCCCTAGCGGGATCACAGATACGCAGTATTTT.

By share, this clone ranks as medium-sized. This chain connects TRBV19 to TRBJ2-1, with unresolved D. The V gene lost 5 bases and the J gene lost 4 bases, with 9 bases spanning the gap. The CDR3 is 13 residues long. Germline-derived CDR1 and CDR2 are LNHDA and SQIVND (reference sequence). The CDR3 loop reads CASSEARYNEQFF. The CDR3 DNA is TGTGCCAGTAGTGAGGCCAGATACAATGAGCAGTTCTTC.

The chain links TRBV2 to TRBJ2-3, with a tentative D call TRBD2 (7 bases). V lost 6 bases to trimming and J lost 2 bases, with 18 bases between them. The germline V gene encodes CDR1 SNHLY and CDR2 FYNNEI. The CDR3 length is 16 residues. CDR3 nucleotide sequence: TGTGCCAGCAGCGACGGGGGGACAACCTCCACAGATACGCAGTATTTT. It specifies CASSDGGTTSTDTQYF.

The V gene is TRBV6-5, the J gene TRBJ2-7, with 7 bases lining up with TRBD1. V was pared by 4 bases and J by 6 bases, with 9 bases of the junction left unmatched. The CDR3 totals 14 residues. The germline CDR1 and CDR2 sequences are MNHEY and SVGAGI. The CDR3 is CASSLRTGGPEQYF. As DNA, the CDR3 is TGTGCCAGCAGTTTGAGGACAGGAGGACCCGAGCAGTACTTC.

The V gene is TRBV18, the J gene TRBJ2-6; 8 positions match TRBD1. CDR1 and CDR2 from the germline V gene are KGHSH and LQKENI. V trimming: 3 bases; J trimming: 0 bases; junction bases outside the gene matches: 10. The CDR3 contains 19 residues. The CDR3 spells CASSPGTGGLSSGANVLTF. The CDR3 DNA sequence: TGTGCCAGCTCACCCGGGACAGGTGGGCTAAGCTCTGGGGCCAACGTCCTGACTTTC. The variable domain in full, completed from reference TRBV18 and TRBJ2-6, reads NAGVMQNPRHLVRRRGQEARLRCSPMKGHSHVYWYRQLPEEGLKFMVYLQKENIIDESGMPKERFSAEFPKEGPSILRIQQVVRGDSAAYFCASSPGTGGLSSGANVLTFGAGSRLTVL.

The chain has TRBV5-4 and TRBJ1-2; D perhaps matches TRBD1 (6 bases). V was clipped by 5 bases and J by 10 bases, with 21 bases between them. The CDR3 totals 14 residues. Germline V gives CDR1 SGHNT, CDR2 YYREEE (reference sequence). Written as DNA, the CDR3 is TGTGCCAGCAGACCGTTGAACAGGGTTGTCGACTACACCTTC. Amino acids: CASRPLNRVVDYTF.

This chain links TRBV29-1 with TRBJ2-1, with TRBD2 matching over 8 bases. The germline CDR1 and CDR2 sequences are SQVTM and ANQGSEA. The CDR3 totals 13 residues. V lost 4 bases to trimming and J lost 7 bases; unmatched junction nucleotides: 6. DNA of the CDR3: TGCAGCGTTGTAGCGGGGTCCTTAAATGAGCAGTTCTTC. Translated, it gives CSVVAGSLNEQFF.